One and the same sample provided the 30 T cell receptor beta chains below, sequenced in a study of T-cell memory formation after mild COVID-19. Via MiXCR, TCRdb re-called the 5' RACE reads, giving one row per CDR3 protein. The profile shows some 49,000 distinct CDR3 sequences, roughly a quarter of them singletons. Source material: PBMCs or a T cell subset sorted from them (not recorded which). These receptors all come from a man between 18 and 29 years old who had mild COVID-19 (a few samples of this study predate the infection). Cell type and time point are not known.

The chain joins TRBV7-2 to TRBJ2-4; D tentatively fits TRBD1 or TRBD2 (5 bases each). The V end was cut by 3 bases, the J end by 5 bases, with 11 bases between. The CDR3 sequence is 14 residues long. Looked up from germline, CDR1 is SGHTA and CDR2 is FQGNSA. The chain's CDR3 is CASSFRDGENIQYF. For the CDR3, the DNA is TGTGCCAGCAGCTTCCGGGACGGGGAAAACATTCAGTACTTC.

This clonotype was seen a handful of times. The chain combines TRBV5-5 with TRBJ2-3; 8 bases fit TRBD2. V shed 1 base, J shed 6 bases, and the junction held 4 bases outside the gene matches. CDR3 length equals 14 residues. Germline V gives CDR1 SGHKS, CDR2 YYEKEE (reference sequence). The CDR3 loop reads CASSLSGGHDTQYF. Written as DNA, the CDR3 is TGTGCCAGCAGCTTGAGCGGGGGCCACGATACGCAGTATTTT.

This clonotype has a handful of counts. The chain joins TRBV6-5 to TRBJ2-1, with 8 positions matching TRBD2. The germline gives CDR1 MNHEY, CDR2 SVGAGI. V lost 5 bases and J lost 5; bases outside the gene matches: 17. The CDR3 sequence is 18 residues long. In nucleotides, the CDR3 is TGTGCCAGCAGTCCCCTTCTGGCATTCGCGGGGGGTCACAATGAGCAGTTCTTC. Residues: CASSPLLAFAGGHNEQFF.

This clonotype was counted a single time. CDR3 sequence reads: CSVAAVYRVGDTQYF. The CDR3 region has the DNA TGCAGCGTTGCGGCGGTGTACAGGGTGGGAGATACGCAGTATTTT. This sequence joins TRBV29-1 and TRBJ2-3; possible D gene TRBD1, 6 bases. The CDR3 runs to 15 residues. CDR1 is SQVTM, CDR2 ANQGSEA, per germline. V lost 4 bases and J 5 bases, leaving 19 bases between the germline ends.

The chain combines TRBV9 with TRBJ2-5, with 10 bases matching TRBD1. The germline V gene has CDR1 SGDLS and CDR2 YYNGEE. The CDR3 contains 15 residues. Trimming cost V 3 bases and J 2 bases; bases outside gene matches: 4. The DNA of the CDR3 is TGTGCCAGCAGCGCGGACAGGGGGTTTCAAGAGACCCAGTACTTC. Its translation: CASSADRGFQETQYF.

The rearrangement joins TRBV5-4 to TRBJ2-1; 7 bases agree with TRBD2. CDR3 length equals 15 residues. Germline V gene data show CDR1 as SGHNT and CDR2 as YYREEE (reference sequence). J lost 3 bases, V lost 1 base, and 4 bases had no gene match. DNA for the CDR3: TGTGCCAGCAGCTTGTCGACTAGCTTCTACAATGAGCAGTTCTTC. This translates into CASSLSTSFYNEQFF.

This chain links TRBV7-3 with TRBJ1-1, with 8 positions matching TRBD1. This CDR3 spans 15 amino acids. The germline gives CDR1 SGHTA, CDR2 FQGTGA. V lost 1 base, J lost 4 bases, and 5 bases stayed unmatched. CDR3 loop: CASSLNTGGATEAFF. The CDR3 region has the DNA TGTGCCAGCAGCTTAAACACAGGGGGGGCCACTGAAGCTTTCTTT.

The J gene is TRBJ2-3, the V gene TRBV9; a possible D gene is TRBD1 (6 bases). V gave up 2 bases and J gave up 0 bases, with 10 bases separating them. This CDR3 has 15 residues. Germline CDR1 and CDR2: SGDLS and YYNGEE. CDR3 coding DNA: TGTGCCAGCAGCGTCGGACAGACGAGCACAGATACGCAGTATTTT. This sequence encodes CASSVGQTSTDTQYF.

This clonotype was recorded once. The chain combines TRBV7-7 with TRBJ2-5, with a weak D call TRBD2 (6 bases). Germline V CDR1 and CDR2: SSHAT, FNYEAQ (reference sequence). With 8 bases removed from V and 5 bases from J, the gap between germline ends came to 15 bases. The CDR3 covers 13 residues. In nucleotides, the CDR3 is TGTGCCAGCCGGCCGGGGGTTGGGGAGACCCAGTACTTC. It is translated as CASRPGVGETQYF.

This clonotype was seen a few times. The rearrangement links TRBV27 to TRBJ2-7, with 9 bases lining up with TRBD1. The CDR3 runs to 13 residues. Losses at the gene ends were 6 bases for V and 9 bases for J; bases not matched to a gene: 9. In germline, CDR1 is MNHEY, CDR2 SMNVEV (reference sequence). In nucleotides, the CDR3 is TGTGCCAGCAGCCCGGGACAGGGTCTCGGGCAGTACTTC. Its protein product is CASSPGQGLGQYF.

This clonotype occurred once. This chain uses TRBV7-8 with TRBJ2-3; tentatively, D is TRBD2 (5 bases). Germline CDR1 is SGHVS and CDR2 is FQNEAQ. The ends were cut back, 1 base at V and 0 bases at J, with 11 bases in the middle. The CDR3 spans 16 residues. CDR3 bases: TGTGCCAGCAGCTTAGGGGCTAGCCGAAGCACAGATACGCAGTATTTT. It codes for CASSLGASRSTDTQYF. Supplemented by reference TRBV7-8 and TRBJ2-3, the full variable domain reads GAGVSQSPRYKVAKRGQDVALRCDPISGHVSLFWYQQALGQGPEFLTYFQNEAQLDKSGLPSDRFFAERPEGSVSTLKIQRTQQEDSAVYLCASSLGASRSTDTQYFGPGTRLTVL.

This clonotype showed up just a few times. The rearrangement links TRBV27 to TRBJ2-5, with D hard to call. Trimming took off 0 bases at V and 5 bases at J, with 10 bases between the two ends. From germline, CDR1 is MNHEY and CDR2 SMNVEV (reference sequence). The CDR3 runs to 14 residues. The CDR3 DNA is TGTGCCAGCAGTTTATCGTTGGTGGCGGAGACCCAGTACTTC. The encoded protein is CASSLSLVAETQYF.

CDR3 nucleotide sequence: TGCAGTGCTAGAAACGGGGAAAGCTCCTACGAGCAGTACGTC. Translated: CSARNGESSYEQYV. The chain joins TRBV20-1 to TRBJ2-7, with D maybe TRBD2 (5 bases). The CDR3 has 14 residues. V was pared by 2 bases and J by 0 bases, with 11 bases between. CDR1 and CDR2 from the germline V gene are DFQATT and SNEGSKA (reference sequence).

Only a few counts were recorded for this clonotype. V is TRBV5-6 and J is TRBJ2-7, with 10 nucleotides matching TRBD1. The junction had 4 bases not matched to a gene; V was cut back by 0 bases and J by 7 bases. Germline V gene lookup returns CDR1 SGHDT and CDR2 YYEEEE. The CDR3 extends over 14 amino acids. In DNA form, the CDR3 reads TGTGCCAGCAGCTTGGGACAGGGGGCGTGGGAGCAGTACGTC. Amino acids: CASSLGQGAWEQYV.

The gene calls are TRBV7-9 and TRBJ2-7, with D hard to call. This CDR3 contains 9 residues. Deletions cut 7 bases from V and 8 bases from J, with 6 bases between. The germline V gene has CDR1 SEHNR and CDR2 FQNEAQ (reference sequence). CDR3 loop: CASTGKQYV. The CDR3, as DNA: TGTGCCAGCACCGGAAAGCAGTACGTC.

This clonotype was picked up a small number of times. The V call is TRBV11-2, the J call TRBJ2-7, with D tentatively TRBD1 (5 bases). The germline V gene has CDR1 SGHAT and CDR2 FQNNGV. Deletions cut 2 bases from V and 7 bases from J, with 21 bases between. CDR3 size: 16 residues. The CDR3 spells CASSLSGGAPSLEQYV. CDR3 nucleotide sequence: TGTGCCAGCAGCTTATCGGGTGGGGCACCCTCTTTGGAGCAGTACGTC.

The genes are TRBV28 and TRBJ1-1, with D maybe TRBD1 (5 bases). Germline lookup yields CDR1 MDHEN and CDR2 SYDVKM. The CDR3 is 13 amino acids. The V and J ends lost 6 bases and 1 base respectively, with 9 bases between them. CDR3 sequence reads: CASREGPNTEAFF. As DNA, the CDR3 is TGTGCCAGCAGAGAGGGACCGAACACTGAAGCTTTCTTT. Combining the CDR3 with reference TRBV28 and TRBJ1-1 gives the whole variable domain DVKVTQSSRYLVKRTGEKVFLECVQDMDHENMFWYRQDPGLGLRLIYFSYDVKMKEKGDIPEGYSVSREKKERFSLILESASTNQTSMYLCASREGPNTEAFFGQGTRLTVV.

The rearrangement uses TRBV27 and TRBJ1-1; TRBD1 is a possible D gene (5 bases). V lost 6 bases and J lost 3, with 17 bases in between. This CDR3 is 15 amino acids long. Germline V gives CDR1 MNHEY, CDR2 SMNVEV (reference sequence). The CDR3 coding sequence is TGTGCCAGCAGCCACCACCGGGGAGGGGACACTGAAGCTTTCTTT. This codes for CASSHHRGGDTEAFF.

This clonotype was seen at least ten times. The CDR3 DNA reads as TGTGCCAGCAGCTTGGGGCAGGCCGACTACGAGCAGTACTTC. This codes for CASSLGQADYEQYF. The V and J genes are TRBV7-9 and TRBJ2-7; a possible D gene is TRBD1 (5 bases). This CDR3 is 14 amino acids long. Germline-derived CDR1 and CDR2 are SEHNR and FQNEAQ (reference sequence). Trimming removed 3 bases from V and 3 bases from J, with 12 bases in between. The full variable domain, in which reference TRBV7-9 and TRBJ2-7 provide the parts outside the CDR3, is DTGVSQNPRHKITKRGQNVTFRCDPISEHNRLYWYRQTLGQGPEFLTYFQNEAQLEKSRLLSDRFSAERPKGSFSTLEIQRTEQGDSAMYLCASSLGQADYEQYFGPGTRLTVT.

The rearrangement joins TRBV6-5 to TRBJ1-4; D uncertain. Trimming took 2 bases from V and 5 from J, leaving 6 bases between them. The V gene's germline CDR1 is MNHEY and CDR2 SVGAGI. The CDR3 covers 13 residues. CDR3 sequence reads: CASSYRNNEKLFF. The CDR3 DNA sequence: TGTGCCAGCAGTTACCGGAACAATGAAAAACTGTTTTTT.

The sample holds a few counts of this clonotype. The V and J genes are TRBV12-3 or TRBV12-4 and TRBJ1-2; D gene unclear. Between the trimmed V and J ends, which lost 6 bases and 13 bases, there was a span of 12 bases. This CDR3 spans 10 amino acids. Here the CDR3 reads CASSTLGSTF. The CDR3 coding sequence is TGTGCCAGCAGCACTCTGGGGTCCACCTTC.

The chain combines TRBV25-1 with TRBJ2-5; D is ambiguous. Between the trimmed V and J ends, which lost 8 bases and 0 bases, there was a span of 7 bases. Per germline, CDR1 MGHDK and CDR2 SYGVNS. The CDR3 is 12 residues long. CDR3 bases: TGTGCCAGCGGACCGTACCAAGAGACCCAGTACTTC. Protein product: CASGPYQETQYF.

This clonotype was seen a few times. The CDR3 protein is CASSPGVSLPYEQYF. The CDR3 region has the DNA TGTGCCAGCAGTCCGGGCGTGTCCCTGCCCTACGAGCAGTACTTC. The chain is built from TRBV12-3 or TRBV12-4 and TRBJ2-7; D not certain. The CDR3 is 15 residues long. V gave up 5 bases and J gave up 2 bases, with 16 bases separating them.

The chain combines TRBV6-5 with TRBJ1-2, with a possible D match to TRBD1 (6 bases). Between the trimmed V and J ends, which lost 6 bases and 6 bases, there was a span of 17 bases. The CDR3 has 14 amino acids. Germline V gene sequence: CDR1 MNHEY, CDR2 SVGAGI. CDR3 sequence reads: CASSPRGGVHGYTF. DNA for the CDR3: TGTGCCAGCAGCCCAAGGGGGGGGGTCCATGGCTACACCTTC.

The chain uses TRBV4-2 and TRBJ1-5, with 7 positions matching TRBD1. The CDR3 is 14 residues long. Trimming removed 1 base from V and 9 bases from J; junction bases left unmatched: 6. Germline-derived CDR1 and CDR2 are LGHNA and YNFKEQ. The CDR3 DNA is TGTGCCAGCAGCCAAGGACAGGGTTACTGGCCCCAGCATTTT. As protein: CASSQGQGYWPQHF.

The gene calls are TRBV7-9 and TRBJ2-2; 7 bases agree with TRBD1. Germline V CDR1 and CDR2: SEHNR, FQNEAQ (reference sequence). After removal of 5 bases from V and 6 bases from J, the junction contained 6 bases not matched to a gene. The CDR3 totals 14 residues. In nucleotides, the CDR3 is TGTGCCAGCAGCCACAGGGGACGGCCCGGGGAGCTGTTTTTT. Encoded protein: CASSHRGRPGELFF.

V is TRBV5-1 and J is TRBJ1-1; 8 nucleotides agree with TRBD1. The V and J ends lost 5 bases and 1 base, in that order; junction bases with no gene match: 7. The CDR3 spans 15 residues. From germline, CDR1 is SGHRS and CDR2 YFSETQ. The CDR3 here is CASSISGTGNTEAFF. The CDR3 DNA is TGCGCCAGCAGTATATCCGGGACAGGGAACACTGAAGCTTTCTTT.

The chain combines TRBV4-1 with TRBJ1-5, with no clear D. The germline gives CDR1 MGHRA, CDR2 YSYEKL. The CDR3 spans 12 residues. V was cut by 0 bases and J by 7 bases, with 4 bases left in between. DNA of the CDR3: TGCGCCAGCAGCCAAGAAGGACAGCCCCAGCATTTT. Translating gives CASSQEGQPQHF.

The chain has TRBV9 and TRBJ1-3, with D unresolved. Trimming took 0 bases from V and 7 from J, leaving 11 bases between them. Per germline, CDR1 SGDLS and CDR2 YYNGEE. This CDR3 contains 14 residues. This chain's CDR3 is CASSVDRERNTIYF. As DNA, the CDR3 is TGTGCCAGCAGCGTAGATCGTGAACGCAACACCATATATTTT.

A few counts support this clonotype. The chain recombines TRBV2 with TRBJ2-5; D is perhaps TRBD1 (6 bases). CDR3 length: 15 amino acids. The V and J ends lost 4 bases and 1 base respectively, with 13 bases between them. Germline CDR1 SNHLY, CDR2 FYNNEI. Written as DNA, the CDR3 is TGTGCCAGCAGTGGGGTAACAGGGACCCAAGAGACCCAGTACTTC. Protein: CASSGVTGTQETQYF. The variable domain in full, with the rest retrieved from reference TRBV2 and TRBJ2-5, is EPEVTQTPSHQVTQMGQEVILRCVPISNHLYFYWYRQILGQKVEFLVSFYNNEISEKSEIFDDQFSVERPDGSNFTLKIRSTKLEDSAMYFCASSGVTGTQETQYFGPGTRLLVL.